This T cell receptor (beta chain) appears in the sequencing data of a study of shared clonotypes between healthy human individuals. Study-level background: Three CD4 naive, three CD4 memory, two CD8 naive and one CD8 memory plate were used per donor. Study conclusions and caveats: Naive subsets tended to show greater estimated richness than memory subsets.

Sequencing was performed with immunoSEQ multiplex PCR; in TCRdb, only in-frame clones are kept and a portion is missing. In the table there are over 850,000 clones, approximately 78% of which are singletons. In regard to this clone: Its target is unknown.

Germline V CDR1 and CDR2: SGDLS, YYNGEE. This CDR3 has 12 residues. Trimming removed 3 bases at V and 2 bases at J, with 5 bases between. A CD45RA+ naive subset and a CD45RA-negative memory subset were split from CD4+ cells. The specimen sequenced was memory CD4+ T cells from PBMCs. Subset here: CD45RA-negative fraction. The chain combines TRBV9 with TRBJ2-5; no clear D. This receptor was obtained from a man aged 18 to 29 in good health. Some clones in this sample may be carry-over from other donors' samples. This chain's CDR3 is CASSAVQETQYF. Written as DNA, the CDR3 is TGTGCCAGCAGCGCGGTTCAAGAGACCCAGTACTTC.